The 5 T cell receptor beta chains below were found in one sample sequenced in a study of blood T cells in healthy people across ages (dated by TCRdb to about 2015). Library prep was done by 5' RACE. Sequencer: Illumina HiSeq 2500. A second PCR of roughly 6 to 11 cycles was run with a J-beta primer mix and a sample-barcoded 5' primer. TCRdb passed the public sequencing reads through fastp at Q25 and MiXCR, retaining productive beta sequences. Every CDR3 protein is listed once, alongside the most common genes and DNA of its rows. The sample contains 550,000 to 750,000 distinct CDR3 sequences, more than 20% of them found a single time. The biggest ten clones account for 3.5% to 4% of the sample. The source material was blood. The receptors derive from a man aged 65 to 85 in good health.

J is TRBJ2-4 and V is TRBV4-3, with D hard to call. CDR3 size: 15 residues. Trimming removed 0 bases at V and 5 bases at J, with 11 bases between. CDR1 and CDR2 (germline): LGHNA, YSLEER. This CDR3 is CASSQERWAENIQYF. DNA for the CDR3: TGCGCCAGCAGCCAAGAACGTTGGGCAGAAAACATTCAGTACTTC.

This clonotype was detected only a few times. The genes are TRBV15 and TRBJ2-7; TRBD1 or TRBD2 may be the D gene (5 bases each). Germline loops: CDR1 LNHNV, CDR2 YYDKDF (reference sequence). The ends were cut back, 4 bases at V and 0 bases at J, with 13 bases in the middle. The CDR3 sequence is 15 residues long. The CDR3 DNA is TGTGCCACCAGCACCGGTACCGGGACCTCCTACGAGCAGTACTTC. Translation gives CATSTGTGTSYEQYF.

This clonotype was counted only a few times. The gene calls are TRBV5-1 and TRBJ2-7; 10 positions match TRBD2. This CDR3 is built from 18 residues. Looked up from germline, CDR1 is SGHRS and CDR2 is YFSETQ. V gave up 3 bases and J gave up 1 base; unmatched junction bases: 13. This CDR3 reads CASSWDGPGLANSYEQYF. The DNA of the CDR3 is TGCGCCAGCAGCTGGGACGGCCCGGGACTAGCGAATTCCTACGAGCAGTACTTC.

As to this clonotype: The germline gene is not matched at one end of the junction; a read error may be the cause. This sequence joins TRBV3-1 and TRBJ2-1; no reliable D call. Germline V gene data show CDR1 as LGHDT and CDR2 as YNNKEL (reference sequence). CDR3 size: 13 residues. The CDR3 loop reads CASSQGGQETKYF. CDR3 sequence (DNA): TGTGCCAGCAGCCAGGGCGGCCAAGAGACCAAGTACTTC.

This clonotype was detected many times. The rearrangement links TRBV6-6 to TRBJ2-7, with D unclear. The germline CDR1 and CDR2 sequences are MNHNY and SVGAGI (reference sequence). Trimming pared 2 bases from V and 3 bases from J, leaving 5 bases between. This CDR3 has 12 amino acids. The CDR3 nucleotides read TGTGCCAGCAGTTACGAGGACTACGAGCAGTACTTC. Protein product: CASSYEDYEQYF.